Listed here are 20 T cell receptor beta chains from one sample, sequenced in a study of blood T cells in healthy people across ages. Combining a sample-barcoded 5' primer with a J-beta primer mix, a second PCR ran for roughly 7 to 12 cycles. TCRdb reanalysed the 5' RACE reads using MiXCR and keeps one entry per CDR3 protein. This sample has 1.5 million to 2 million distinct CDR3 sequences, with almost 35% found just once. Source material: blood. These receptors were collected from a woman in her thirties in good health.

This clonotype was counted between two and nine times. CDR3 DNA sequence: TGCAGCGCCAGGGGGGAACGGACGTTCTATAGCAATCAGCCCCAGCATTTT. Translation gives CSARGERTFYSNQPQHF. The chain recombines TRBV29-1 with TRBJ1-5; TRBD1 matches 7 bases. Per germline, CDR1 SQVTM and CDR2 ANQGSEA. V was pared by 7 bases and J by 0 bases, with 15 bases of the junction left unmatched. The CDR3 has 17 residues.

The chain carries TRBV9 and TRBJ2-7; D is ambiguous. V was clipped by 3 bases and J by 2 bases, with 12 bases between them. The length of the CDR3 is 14 residues. Germline V gene data show CDR1 as SGDLS and CDR2 as YYNGEE. The CDR3 sequence is CASSANFVPYEQYF. The CDR3 nucleotides are TGTGCCAGCAGCGCCAACTTCGTCCCCTACGAGCAGTACTTC. Full variable domain (remainder filled in from reference TRBV9 and TRBJ2-7): DSGVTQTPKHLITATGQRVTLRCSPRSGDLSVYWYQQSLDQGLQFLIQYYNGEERAKGNILERFSAQQFPDLHSELNLSSLELGDSALYFCASSANFVPYEQYFGPGTRLTVT.

A word on this clonotype: One junction end does not reproduce the germline sequence, and a read error may be involved. This sequence joins TRBV20-1 and TRBJ2-4; maybe TRBD2 (6 bases). The J call may be mistaken, given a closer DNA end match to TRBJ2-5. Germline CDR1 is DFQATT and CDR2 is SNEGSKA (reference sequence). CDR3 length: 12 residues. The CDR3 bases are TGTAGTGGGGATAGCGGACGAGAGACCCAGTACTTC. This codes for CSGDSGRETQYF.

The rearrangement links TRBV11-2 to TRBJ2-5, with D hard to call. With 3 bases removed from V and 5 bases from J, the gap between germline ends came to 25 bases. This CDR3 comprises 18 residues. The germline V gene has CDR1 SGHAT and CDR2 FQNNGV. CDR3 residues: CASSFWGRTAAWGETQYF. CDR3 DNA sequence: TGTGCCAGCAGCTTTTGGGGTAGGACCGCCGCGTGGGGTGAGACCCAGTACTTC. The full variable domain, completed using reference TRBV11-2 and TRBJ2-5, is EAGVAQSPRYKIIEKRQSVAFWCNPISGHATLYWYQQILGQGPKLLIQFQNNGVVDDSQLPKDRFSAERLKGVDSTLKIQPAKLEDSAVYLCASSFWGRTAAWGETQYFGPGTRLLVL.

The chain employs TRBV27 and TRBJ2-7; 13 nucleotides line up with TRBD2. After removal of 5 bases from V and 2 bases from J, the junction contained 6 bases not matched to a gene. CDR1 is MNHEY, CDR2 SMNVEV, per germline (reference sequence). There are 16 residues in the CDR3. CDR3: CASSHTSGRGAYEQYF. CDR3 coding DNA: TGTGCCAGCAGTCATACTAGCGGGAGGGGGGCCTACGAGCAGTACTTC.

Points on this clonotype: Being one base from a much bigger clone, this may be a read error. The chain uses TRBV12-3 or TRBV12-4 and TRBJ2-1; TRBD1 matches at 7 bases. This CDR3 spans 16 amino acids. The CDR3 bases are TGTGCCGGCAGTTTAGGGGGCTGGGGATCCTACAATGAGCAGTTCTTC. This sequence encodes CAGSLGGWGSYNEQFF.

The rearrangement joins TRBV2 to TRBJ2-5; TRBD2 might be the D (6 bases). Germline CDR1 SNHLY, CDR2 FYNNEI. This CDR3 spans 16 amino acids. Trimming took 3 bases from V and 0 from J, leaving 14 bases between them. The CDR3: CASSDLLVADQETQYF. CDR3 bases: TGTGCCAGCAGTGATCTCCTAGTAGCGGACCAAGAGACCCAGTACTTC.

The J gene is TRBJ1-2, the V gene TRBV2, with 7 nucleotides matching TRBD1. The V gene's germline CDR1 is SNHLY and CDR2 FYNNEI. The CDR3 is 13 amino acids. Unmatched junction bases numbered 8, after V lost 6 bases and J lost 7 bases. The CDR3 sequence: CASRDRVDRGYTF. The DNA of the CDR3 is TGTGCCAGCAGAGACAGGGTAGATCGTGGCTACACCTTC.

This rearrangement joins TRBV5-1 to TRBJ2-6; the D is unclear. The CDR3 is 16 amino acids. The V and J ends lost 1 base and 0 bases respectively, with 8 bases between them. CDR1 and CDR2 from the germline V gene are SGHRS and YFSETQ. The CDR3 sequence is CASSLTQISGANVLTF. CDR3 in DNA: TGCGCCAGCAGCTTGACACAGATCTCTGGGGCCAACGTCCTGACTTTC.

This clonotype was seen ten or more times. The CDR3 here is CASSPLVGDYNEQFF. DNA for the CDR3: TGCGCCAGCAGCCCGCTAGTAGGGGACTACAATGAGCAGTTCTTC. This chain uses TRBV4-1 with TRBJ2-1; tentatively, D is TRBD1 (5 bases). Trimming pared 4 bases from V and 3 bases from J, leaving 13 bases between. The germline CDR1 and CDR2 sequences are MGHRA and YSYEKL. The CDR3 consists of 15 residues.

This clonotype occurred many times. The gene calls are TRBV5-1 and TRBJ2-3, with 9 bases lining up with TRBD1. The CDR3 is 14 residues long. Germline V gene sequence: CDR1 SGHRS, CDR2 YFSETQ. Trimming took 5 bases from V and 1 from J; bases not matched to a gene: 2. The CDR3 here is CASRWTGGTDTQYF. The CDR3 DNA is TGCGCCAGCAGGTGGACAGGGGGCACAGATACGCAGTATTTT.

With regard to this clonotype: A much more abundant neighbour one base away suggests this may be a read error. V usage is TRBV4-2 and J usage is TRBJ2-5; tentative D call: TRBD1 (5 bases). The CDR3 consists of 13 residues. The ends were cut back, 4 bases at V and 5 bases at J, with 11 bases in the middle. The V gene's germline CDR1 is LGHNA and CDR2 YNFKEQ. CDR3 nucleotides: TGTGCCAGCAGCCGGGGCAGTGTGGAGACCCAGTACTTC. It translates to CASSRGSVETQYF.

This clonotype was counted a single time. The chain recombines TRBV20-1 with TRBJ2-3; 15 bases fit TRBD2. Looked up from germline, CDR1 is DFQATT and CDR2 is SNEGSKA (reference sequence). V lost 5 bases, J lost 4 bases, and 10 bases stayed unmatched. The CDR3 has 17 residues. CDR3 region: CSAEGLAGGLVADTQYF. CDR3 coding DNA: TGCAGTGCTGAGGGACTAGCGGGGGGCCTTGTCGCAGATACGCAGTATTTT.

This clonotype turned up a few times. The chain links TRBV5-1 to TRBJ2-6, with D tentatively TRBD1 or TRBD2 (6 bases each). V was trimmed by 3 bases and J by 4 bases, leaving 11 bases between them. Germline CDR1 reads SGHRS; CDR2 reads YFSETQ. The CDR3 contains 15 residues. In nucleotides, the CDR3 is TGCGCCAGCAGCTCGATCGGGGGCGGGGCCAACGTCCTGACTTTC. Translation gives CASSSIGGGANVLTF.

The chain employs TRBV15 and TRBJ1-2, with a tentative D call TRBD1 (6 bases). With 3 bases removed from V and 12 bases from J, the gap between germline ends came to 11 bases. Germline loops: CDR1 LNHNV, CDR2 YYDKDF (reference sequence). CDR3 length: 11 amino acids. The CDR3 DNA sequence: TGTGCCACCAGCAGGGACGGGGGCCACACCTTC. Amino acid sequence: CATSRDGGHTF.

The rearrangement joins TRBV7-2 to TRBJ2-3; 9 positions match TRBD1. The ends lost 5 bases at V and 2 bases at J; junction bases unmatched: 8. The CDR3 spans 16 residues. From germline, CDR1 is SGHTA and CDR2 FQGNSA. As DNA, the CDR3 is TGTGCCAGCAGCAACAGGGGGCTACGAAACACAGATACGCAGTATTTT. As protein: CASSNRGLRNTDTQYF. Full variable domain (remainder filled in from reference TRBV7-2 and TRBJ2-3): GAGVSQSPSNKVTEKGKDVELRCDPISGHTALYWYRQSLGQGLEFLIYFQGNSAPDKSGLPSDRFSAERTGGSVSTLTIQRTQQEDSAVYLCASSNRGLRNTDTQYFGPGTRLTVL.

The CDR3 region has the DNA TGTGCCAGCAGCCAGTCGGGACAGGGGGACACAGATACGCAGTATTTT. This sequence encodes CASSQSGQGDTDTQYF. J is TRBJ2-3 and V is TRBV11-2, with 11 bases aligning to TRBD1. J was trimmed by 2 bases and V by 5 bases; bases with no gene match: 6. The CDR3 is 16 residues long. Germline V CDR1 and CDR2: SGHAT, FQNNGV.

The J gene is TRBJ1-2, the V gene TRBV7-3; TRBD1 matches at 7 bases. The CDR3 covers 17 residues. Trimming took 5 bases from V and 6 from J; bases not matched to a gene: 18. Germline V gene data show CDR1 as SGHTA and CDR2 as FQGTGA. The CDR3 sequence is CASSPAGTAPGEDGYTF. In DNA, the CDR3 is TGTGCCAGCAGCCCCGCCGGGACAGCCCCCGGCGAGGATGGCTACACCTTC.

With regard to this clonotype: Possible read error: a much larger clone is one base away. The J gene is TRBJ2-1, the V gene TRBV12-3 or TRBV12-4; 9 bases match TRBD2. The CDR3 has 15 amino acids. The CDR3 DNA follows: TGTGCCGGCAGTACAGCGGGGGGAAGCTACAATGAGCAGTTCTTC. This sequence encodes CAGSTAGGSYNEQFF.

This chain uses TRBV9 with TRBJ2-7; the D is unclear. CDR1 and CDR2 from the germline V gene are SGDLS and YYNGEE. The CDR3 is 14 amino acids. V dropped 4 bases and J dropped 9 bases, with 20 bases sitting between them. CDR3 amino acids: CASSPLGNPTGQYF. The CDR3 coding sequence is TGTGCCAGCAGCCCCCTGGGGAACCCTACGGGGCAGTACTTC.